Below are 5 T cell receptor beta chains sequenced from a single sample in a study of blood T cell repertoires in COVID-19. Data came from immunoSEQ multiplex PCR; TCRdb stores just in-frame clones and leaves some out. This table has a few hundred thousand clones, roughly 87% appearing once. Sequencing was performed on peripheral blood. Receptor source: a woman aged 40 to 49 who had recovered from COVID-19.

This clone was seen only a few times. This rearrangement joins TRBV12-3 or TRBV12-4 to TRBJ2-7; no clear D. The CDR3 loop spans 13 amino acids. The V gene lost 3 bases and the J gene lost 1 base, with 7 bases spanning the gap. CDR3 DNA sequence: TGTGCCAGCAGTTTTAGTCTGTCCTACGAGCAGTACTTC. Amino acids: CASSFSLSYEQYF.

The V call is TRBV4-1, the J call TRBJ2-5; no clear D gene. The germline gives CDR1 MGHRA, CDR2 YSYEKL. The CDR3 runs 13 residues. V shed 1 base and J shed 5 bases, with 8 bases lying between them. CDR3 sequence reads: CASSQVVSETQYF. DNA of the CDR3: TGCGCCAGCAGCCAAGTTGTGAGTGAGACCCAGTACTTC.

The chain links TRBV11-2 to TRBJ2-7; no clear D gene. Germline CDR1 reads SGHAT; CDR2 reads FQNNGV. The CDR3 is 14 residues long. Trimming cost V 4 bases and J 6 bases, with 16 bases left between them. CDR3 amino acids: CASSYSILAPEQYF. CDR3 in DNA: TGTGCCAGCAGCTACTCAATCTTAGCTCCCGAGCAGTACTTC.

CDR3 in amino acids: CASSLARGADTQYF. Written as DNA, the CDR3 is TGTGCCAGCAGCTTAGCTCGGGGAGCAGATACGCAGTATTTT. This chain connects TRBV7-2 to TRBJ2-3, with D perhaps TRBD2 (5 bases). Per germline, CDR1 SGHTA and CDR2 FQGNSA. CDR3 length: 14 amino acids. V lost 0 bases to trimming and J lost 4 bases, with 8 bases between them.

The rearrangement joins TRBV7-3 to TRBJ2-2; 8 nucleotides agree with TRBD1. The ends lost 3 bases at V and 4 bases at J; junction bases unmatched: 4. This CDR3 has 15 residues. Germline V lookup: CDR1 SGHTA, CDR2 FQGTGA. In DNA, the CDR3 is TGTGCCAGCAGCTTCGATACAGGGGGCACCGGGGAGCTGTTTTTT. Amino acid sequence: CASSFDTGGTGELFF.